This T cell receptor beta chain was captured by sequencing in a study of Ad26.COV2.S vaccination and SARS-CoV-2 variants. Sequenced by immunoSEQ multiplex PCR; TCRdb stores in-frame clones only, minus some. Of 300,000 to 400,000 clones in the sample, 85% were seen once. Points from the study as a whole: Substantial response breadth was reportedly seen for spike-specific CD8+ and CD4+ T cells after vaccination. Placebo recipients showed lower spike-specific TCR breadth than vaccinees. The analyses of TCR breadth and depth may have understated the size of total T cell responses.

Comment on this clone: Its antigen is as yet unknown.

Treatment denoted: around 19 received Ad26.COV2.S at low or high dose, single or two shots; five or six received placebo; per-sample allocation not given. Vaccine and placebo recipients were sampled on day 63 after the first injection. An 18-55-year-old adult in Boston served as donor. CDR1 and CDR2 from the germline V gene are SGHAT and FQNNGV. There are 13 residues in the CDR3. Deletions cut 5 bases from V and 13 bases from J, with 15 bases between. The specimen comprised peripheral blood, sampled in a trial of Ad26.COV2.S vaccine versus placebo. This sequence was found in a person between 18 and 65 years old who received the Ad26.COV2.S COVID-19 vaccine or a placebo. The chain is built from TRBV11-2 and TRBJ2-6; perhaps TRBD2 as D (7 bases). The CDR3 protein is CASSRGGAEVLTF. The CDR3 DNA sequence: TGTGCCAGCAGCCGAGGGGGGGCAGAAGTCCTGACTTTC.